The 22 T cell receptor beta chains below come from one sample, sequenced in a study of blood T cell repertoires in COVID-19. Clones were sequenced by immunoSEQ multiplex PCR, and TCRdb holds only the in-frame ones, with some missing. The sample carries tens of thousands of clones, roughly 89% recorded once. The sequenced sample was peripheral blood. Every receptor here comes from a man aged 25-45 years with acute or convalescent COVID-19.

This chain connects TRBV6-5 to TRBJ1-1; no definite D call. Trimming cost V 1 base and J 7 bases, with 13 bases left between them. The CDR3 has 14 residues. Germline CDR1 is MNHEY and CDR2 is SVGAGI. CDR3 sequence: CASSYFQEGGEAFF. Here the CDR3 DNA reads TGTGCCAGCAGTTACTTTCAGGAGGGTGGTGAAGCTTTCTTT.

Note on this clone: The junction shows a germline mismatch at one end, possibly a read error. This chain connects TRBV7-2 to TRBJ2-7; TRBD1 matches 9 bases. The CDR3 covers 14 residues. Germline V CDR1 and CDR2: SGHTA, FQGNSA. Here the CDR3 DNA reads TGTGCCAGCAGGTTAGACAGGGGGAAGAACGAGCAGTACTTC. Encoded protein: CASRLDRGKNEQYF.

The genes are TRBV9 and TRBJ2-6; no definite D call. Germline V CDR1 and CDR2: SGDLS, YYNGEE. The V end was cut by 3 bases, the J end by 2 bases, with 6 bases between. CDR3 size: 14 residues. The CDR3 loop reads CASSGDPGANVLTF. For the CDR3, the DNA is TGTGCCAGCAGCGGAGATCCTGGGGCCAACGTCCTGACTTTC.

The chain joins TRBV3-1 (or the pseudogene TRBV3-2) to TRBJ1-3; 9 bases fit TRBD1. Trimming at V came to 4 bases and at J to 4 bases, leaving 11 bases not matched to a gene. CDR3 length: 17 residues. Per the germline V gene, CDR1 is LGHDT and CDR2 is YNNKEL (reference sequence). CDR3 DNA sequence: TGTGCCAGCAGCCGATCCGGGACAGGGCTAATAGGAAACACCATATATTTT. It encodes CASSRSGTGLIGNTIYF.

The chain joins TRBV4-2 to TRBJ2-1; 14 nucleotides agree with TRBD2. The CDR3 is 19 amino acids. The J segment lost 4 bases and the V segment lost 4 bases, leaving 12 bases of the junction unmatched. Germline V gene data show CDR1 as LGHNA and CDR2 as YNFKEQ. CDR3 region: CASSRPGTSGSITYNEQFF. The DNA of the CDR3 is TGTGCCAGCAGCCGTCCTGGGACTAGCGGGAGCATTACTTACAATGAGCAGTTCTTC.

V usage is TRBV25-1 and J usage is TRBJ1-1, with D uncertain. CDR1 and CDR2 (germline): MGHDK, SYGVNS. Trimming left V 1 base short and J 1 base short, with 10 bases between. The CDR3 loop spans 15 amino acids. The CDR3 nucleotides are TGTGCCAGCAGTGAATCGGGGAAACCGAACACTGAAGCTTTCTTT. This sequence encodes CASSESGKPNTEAFF. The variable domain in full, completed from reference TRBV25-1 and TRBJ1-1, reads EADIYQTPRYLVIGTGKKITLECSQTMGHDKMYWYQQDPGMELHLIHYSYGVNSTEKGDLSSESTVSRIRTEHFPLTLESARPSHTSQYLCASSESGKPNTEAFFGQGTRLTVV.

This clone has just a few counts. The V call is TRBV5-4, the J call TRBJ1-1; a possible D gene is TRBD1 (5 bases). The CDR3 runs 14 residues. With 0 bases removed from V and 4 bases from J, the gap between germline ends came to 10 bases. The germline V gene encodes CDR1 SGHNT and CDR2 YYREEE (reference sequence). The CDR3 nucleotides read TGTGCCAGCAGCTTGGTTTCGGGGGGCACTGAAGCTTTCTTT. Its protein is CASSLVSGGTEAFF.

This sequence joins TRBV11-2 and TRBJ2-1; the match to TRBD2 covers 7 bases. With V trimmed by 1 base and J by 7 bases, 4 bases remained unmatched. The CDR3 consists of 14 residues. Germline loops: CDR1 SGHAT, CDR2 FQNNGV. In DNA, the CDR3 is TGTGCCAGCAGCTTAGGGGGGGGAGATAATGAGCAGTTCTTC. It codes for CASSLGGGDNEQFF.

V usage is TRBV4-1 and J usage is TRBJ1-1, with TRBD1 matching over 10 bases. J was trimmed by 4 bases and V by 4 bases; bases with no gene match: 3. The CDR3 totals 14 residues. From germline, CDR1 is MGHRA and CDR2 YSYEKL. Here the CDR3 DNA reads TGCGCCAGCAGCCCGCGGACAGGGGGCACTGAAGCTTTCTTT. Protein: CASSPRTGGTEAFF.

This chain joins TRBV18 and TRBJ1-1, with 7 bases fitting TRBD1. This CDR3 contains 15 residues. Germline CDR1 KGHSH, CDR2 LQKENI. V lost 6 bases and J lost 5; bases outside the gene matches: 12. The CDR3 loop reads CASSPTGSPGTEAFF. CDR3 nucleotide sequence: TGTGCCAGCTCCCCGACAGGGTCACCGGGGACTGAAGCTTTCTTT. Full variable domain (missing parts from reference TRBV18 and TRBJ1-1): NAGVMQNPRHLVRRRGQEARLRCSPMKGHSHVYWYRQLPEEGLKFMVYLQKENIIDESGMPKERFSAEFPKEGPSILRIQQVVRGDSAAYFCASSPTGSPGTEAFFGQGTRLTVV.

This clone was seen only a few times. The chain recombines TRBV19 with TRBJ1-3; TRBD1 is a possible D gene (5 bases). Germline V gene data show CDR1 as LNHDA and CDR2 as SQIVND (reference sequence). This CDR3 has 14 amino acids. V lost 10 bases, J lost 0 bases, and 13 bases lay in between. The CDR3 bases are TGTGCCACCTCCCCCGGACACTCTGGAAACACCATATATTTT. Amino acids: CATSPGHSGNTIYF.

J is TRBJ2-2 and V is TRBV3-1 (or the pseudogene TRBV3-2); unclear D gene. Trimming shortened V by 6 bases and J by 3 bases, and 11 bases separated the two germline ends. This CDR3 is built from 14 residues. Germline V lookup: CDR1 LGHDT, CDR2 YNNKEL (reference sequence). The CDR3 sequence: CASRVDIYTGELFF. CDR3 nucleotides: TGTGCCAGCAGAGTTGACATTTACACCGGGGAGCTGTTTTTT.

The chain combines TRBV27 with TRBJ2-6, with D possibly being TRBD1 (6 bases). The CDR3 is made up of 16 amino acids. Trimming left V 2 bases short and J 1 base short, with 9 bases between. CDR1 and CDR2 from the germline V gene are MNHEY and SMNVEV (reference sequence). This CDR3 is CASSLNTGSGANVLTF. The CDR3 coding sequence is TGTGCCAGCAGTTTAAATACAGGGTCTGGGGCCAACGTCCTGACTTTC.

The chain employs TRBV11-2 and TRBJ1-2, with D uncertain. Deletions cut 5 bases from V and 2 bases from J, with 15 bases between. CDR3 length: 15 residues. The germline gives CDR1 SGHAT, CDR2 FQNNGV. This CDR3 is CASSPKVEGNYGYTF. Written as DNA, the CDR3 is TGTGCCAGCAGCCCAAAAGTCGAGGGCAACTATGGCTACACCTTC.

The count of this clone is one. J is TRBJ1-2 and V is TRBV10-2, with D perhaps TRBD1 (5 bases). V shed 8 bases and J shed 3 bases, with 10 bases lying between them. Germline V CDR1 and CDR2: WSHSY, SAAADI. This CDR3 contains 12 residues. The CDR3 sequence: CASHPGDYGYTF. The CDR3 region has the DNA TGCGCCAGCCACCCGGGGGACTATGGCTACACCTTC.

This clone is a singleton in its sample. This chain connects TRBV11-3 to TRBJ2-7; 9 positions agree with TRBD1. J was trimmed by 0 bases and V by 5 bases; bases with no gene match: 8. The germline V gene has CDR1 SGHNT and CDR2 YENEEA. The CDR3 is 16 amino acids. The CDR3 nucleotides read TGTGCCAGCAGCCCGGAGGGGACAGGGAGCTCCTACGAGCAGTACGTC. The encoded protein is CASSPEGTGSSYEQYV.

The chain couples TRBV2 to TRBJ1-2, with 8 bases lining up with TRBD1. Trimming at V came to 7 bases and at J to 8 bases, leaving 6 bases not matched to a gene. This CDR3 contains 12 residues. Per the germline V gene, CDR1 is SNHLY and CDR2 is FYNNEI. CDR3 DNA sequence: TGTGCCAGCACCCGGACAGGGTCCGGCTACACCTTC. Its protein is CASTRTGSGYTF. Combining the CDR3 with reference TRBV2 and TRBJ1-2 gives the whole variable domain EPEVTQTPSHQVTQMGQEVILRCVPISNHLYFYWYRQILGQKVEFLVSFYNNEISEKSEIFDDQFSVERPDGSNFTLKIRSTKLEDSAMYFCASTRTGSGYTFGSGTRLTVV.

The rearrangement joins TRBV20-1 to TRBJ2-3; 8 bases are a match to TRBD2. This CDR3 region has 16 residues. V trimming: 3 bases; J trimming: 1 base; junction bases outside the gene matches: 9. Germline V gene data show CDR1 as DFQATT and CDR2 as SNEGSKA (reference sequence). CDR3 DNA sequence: TGCAGTGCTAGTTATGATAGCGGGGTGGGCACAGATACGCAGTATTTT. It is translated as CSASYDSGVGTDTQYF.

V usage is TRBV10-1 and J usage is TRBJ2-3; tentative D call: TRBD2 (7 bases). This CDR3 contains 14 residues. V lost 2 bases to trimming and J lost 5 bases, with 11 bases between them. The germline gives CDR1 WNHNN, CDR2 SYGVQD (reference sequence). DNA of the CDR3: TGCGCCAGCAGTGAGGGGGGGGCTGGAGATACGCAGTATTTT. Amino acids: CASSEGGAGDTQYF.

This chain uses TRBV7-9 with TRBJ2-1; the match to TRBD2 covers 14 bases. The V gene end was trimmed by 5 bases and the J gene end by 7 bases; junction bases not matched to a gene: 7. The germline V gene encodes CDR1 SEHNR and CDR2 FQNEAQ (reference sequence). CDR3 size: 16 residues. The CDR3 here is CASSPRTSGGKNEQFF. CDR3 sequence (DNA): TGTGCCAGCAGCCCCAGGACTAGCGGGGGGAAGAATGAGCAGTTCTTC. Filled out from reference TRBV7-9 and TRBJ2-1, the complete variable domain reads DTGVSQNPRHKITKRGQNVTFRCDPISEHNRLYWYRQTLGQGPEFLTYFQNEAQLEKSRLLSDRFSAERPKGSFSTLEIQRTEQGDSAMYLCASSPRTSGGKNEQFFGPGTRLTVL.

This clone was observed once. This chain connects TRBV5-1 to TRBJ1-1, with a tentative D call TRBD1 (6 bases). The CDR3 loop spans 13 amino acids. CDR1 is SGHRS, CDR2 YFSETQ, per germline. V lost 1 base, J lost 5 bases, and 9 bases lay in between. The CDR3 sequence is CASSLTGNTEAFF. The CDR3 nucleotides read TGCGCCAGCAGCTTGACAGGGAATACTGAAGCTTTCTTT.

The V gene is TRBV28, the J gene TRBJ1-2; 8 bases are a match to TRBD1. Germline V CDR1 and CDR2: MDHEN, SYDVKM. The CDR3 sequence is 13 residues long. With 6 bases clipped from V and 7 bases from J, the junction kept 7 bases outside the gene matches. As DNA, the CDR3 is TGTGCCAGCAGACCGGGACAGGTCTCTGGCTACACCTTC. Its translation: CASRPGQVSGYTF.